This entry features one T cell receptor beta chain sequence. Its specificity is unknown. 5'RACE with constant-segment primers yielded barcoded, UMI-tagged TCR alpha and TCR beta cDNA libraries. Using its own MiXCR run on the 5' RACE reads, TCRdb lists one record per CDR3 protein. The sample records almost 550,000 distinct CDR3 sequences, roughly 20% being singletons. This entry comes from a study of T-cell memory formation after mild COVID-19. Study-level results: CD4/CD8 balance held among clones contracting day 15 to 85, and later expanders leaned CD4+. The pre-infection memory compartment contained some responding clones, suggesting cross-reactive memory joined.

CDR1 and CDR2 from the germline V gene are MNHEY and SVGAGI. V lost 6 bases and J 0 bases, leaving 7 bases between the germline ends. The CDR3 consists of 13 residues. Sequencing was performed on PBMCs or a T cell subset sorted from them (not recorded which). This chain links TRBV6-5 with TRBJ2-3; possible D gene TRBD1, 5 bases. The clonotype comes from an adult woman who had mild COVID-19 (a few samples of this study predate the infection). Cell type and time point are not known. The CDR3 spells CASRQASTDTQYF. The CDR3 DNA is TGTGCCAGCAGACAGGCCAGCACAGATACGCAGTATTTT.